This TCR beta chain was sequenced during a study of CD8 T cells in Susac syndrome. Whole-study findings and limits: The study conceded that its TCR sequencing and HLA analysis involved relatively few individuals.

Random hexamers were used to reverse transcribe an amount of roughly 0.5 to 1 ug RNA. Across 54 Vbeta and 13 Jbeta, immunoSEQ multiplex PCR amplified TCR beta CDR3. One entry per CDR3 protein results from TCRdb running MiXCR on the immunoSEQ multiplex PCR reads. In the table there are roughly 120,000 distinct CDR3 sequences, roughly 95% of which are singletons. A remark on this clonotype: Its antigen remains unidentified.

Healthy donors acted as controls, with matching for age and sex. This CDR3 contains 15 residues. The V gene's germline CDR1 is DFQATT and CDR2 SNEGSKA (reference sequence). Trimming left V 7 bases short and J 2 bases short, with 18 bases between. The chain couples TRBV20-1 to TRBJ1-5; perhaps TRBD1 as D (6 bases). Material for sequencing was CD4+ T cells from PBMCs. This TCR was recovered from a human donor in good health. The DNA of the CDR3 is TGCAGTGTCACCCGAGCGGGGGCACGCAATCAGCCCCAGCATTTT. Its protein product is CSVTRAGARNQPQHF.